The source of this TCR beta chain is a study of T cell repertoires in cytomegalovirus infection. The germline V gene has CDR1 LNHDA and CDR2 SQIVND (reference sequence). This CDR3 has 15 amino acids. Trimming cost V 11 bases and J 0 bases, with 20 bases left between them. This clonotype was counted ten times or more. Using its own MiXCR run on the reads, TCRdb lists one record per CDR3 protein. The table records over 150,000 distinct CDR3 sequences, roughly 14% of them present only once. The rearrangement links TRBV19 to TRBJ2-7; no reliable D call. This receptor was obtained from a human donor in good health (CMV status not recorded). Some clones in this sample may be carry-over from other donors' samples. Sequenced: PBMCs. CDR3 bases: TGTGCCCCCTCCCGACGTAGGAGACTCTCCTACGAGCAGTACTTC. It is translated as CAPSRRRRLSYEQYF.